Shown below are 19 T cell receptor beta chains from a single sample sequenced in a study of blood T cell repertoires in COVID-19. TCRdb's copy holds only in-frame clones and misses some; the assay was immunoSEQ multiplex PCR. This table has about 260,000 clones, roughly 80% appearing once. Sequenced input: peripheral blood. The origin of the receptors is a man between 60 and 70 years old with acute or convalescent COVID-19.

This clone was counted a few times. In DNA form, the CDR3 reads TGTGCCAGCAGCCCCGCCGGGACAGGATACTACGAGCAGTACTTC. Its protein is CASSPAGTGYYEQYF. V and J are TRBV9 and TRBJ2-7, with 8 bases that match TRBD1. J was trimmed by 3 bases and V by 4 bases; bases with no gene match: 9. Germline values: CDR1 SGDLS, CDR2 YYNGEE. The CDR3 length is 15 residues. Together with reference TRBV9 and TRBJ2-7, the CDR3 gives the full variable domain: DSGVTQTPKHLITATGQRVTLRCSPRSGDLSVYWYQQSLDQGLQFLIQYYNGEERAKGNILERFSAQQFPDLHSELNLSSLELGDSALYFCASSPAGTGYYEQYFGPGTRLTVT.

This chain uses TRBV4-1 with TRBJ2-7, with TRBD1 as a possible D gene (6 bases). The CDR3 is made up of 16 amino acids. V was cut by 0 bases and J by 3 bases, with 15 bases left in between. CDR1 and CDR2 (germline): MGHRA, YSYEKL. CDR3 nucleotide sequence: TGCGCCAGCAGCCAAGATTTTTGGACAGCGAACTACGAGCAGTACTTC. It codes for CASSQDFWTANYEQYF.

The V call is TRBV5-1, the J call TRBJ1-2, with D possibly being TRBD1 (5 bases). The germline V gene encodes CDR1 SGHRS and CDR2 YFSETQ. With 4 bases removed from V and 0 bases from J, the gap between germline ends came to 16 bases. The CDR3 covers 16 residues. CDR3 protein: CASSRRDRVSNYGYTF. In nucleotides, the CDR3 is TGCGCCAGCAGCCGAAGAGACAGAGTATCTAACTATGGCTACACCTTC. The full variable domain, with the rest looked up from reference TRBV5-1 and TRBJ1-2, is KAGVTQTPRYLIKTRGQQVTLSCSPISGHRSVSWYQQTPGQGLQFLFEYFSETQRNKGNFPGRFSGRQFSNSRSEMNVSTLELGDSALYLCASSRRDRVSNYGYTFGSGTRLTVV.

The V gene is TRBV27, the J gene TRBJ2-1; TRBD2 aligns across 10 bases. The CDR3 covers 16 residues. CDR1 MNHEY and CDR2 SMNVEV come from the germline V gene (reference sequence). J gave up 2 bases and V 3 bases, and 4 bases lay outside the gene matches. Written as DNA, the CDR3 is TGTGCCAGCAGTTTCGCTAGCGGGAGCCCCTACAATGAGCAGTTCTTC. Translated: CASSFASGSPYNEQFF.

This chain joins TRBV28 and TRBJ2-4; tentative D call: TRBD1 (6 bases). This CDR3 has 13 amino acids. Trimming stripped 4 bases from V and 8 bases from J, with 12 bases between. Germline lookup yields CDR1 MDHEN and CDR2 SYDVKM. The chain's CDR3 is CASSSGQMDIQYF. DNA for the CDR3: TGTGCCAGCAGTTCTGGACAGATGGACATTCAGTACTTC.

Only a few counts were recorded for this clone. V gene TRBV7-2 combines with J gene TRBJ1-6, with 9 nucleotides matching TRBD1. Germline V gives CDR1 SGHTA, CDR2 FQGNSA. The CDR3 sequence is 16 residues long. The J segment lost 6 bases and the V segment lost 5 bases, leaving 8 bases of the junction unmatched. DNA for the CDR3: TGTGCCAGCAGCCTCGGGACAGGGTCTAGTAATTCACCCCTCCACTTT. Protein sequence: CASSLGTGSSNSPLHF.

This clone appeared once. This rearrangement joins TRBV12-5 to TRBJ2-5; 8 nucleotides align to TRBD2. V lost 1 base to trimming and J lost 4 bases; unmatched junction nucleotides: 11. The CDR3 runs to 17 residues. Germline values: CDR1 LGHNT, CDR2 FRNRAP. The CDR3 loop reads CASGLGRSGGLGETQYF. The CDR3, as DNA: TGTGCTAGTGGTTTGGGAAGGTCGGGAGGGCTGGGAGAGACCCAGTACTTC. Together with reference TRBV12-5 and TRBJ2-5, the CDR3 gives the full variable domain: DARVTQTPRHKVTEMGQEVTMRCQPILGHNTVFWYRQTMMQGLELLAYFRNRAPLDDSGMPKDRFSAEMPDATLATLKIQPSEPRDSAVYFCASGLGRSGGLGETQYFGPGTRLLVL.

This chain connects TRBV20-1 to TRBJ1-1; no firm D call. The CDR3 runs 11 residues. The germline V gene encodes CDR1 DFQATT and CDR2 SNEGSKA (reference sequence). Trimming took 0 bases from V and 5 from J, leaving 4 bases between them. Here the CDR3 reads CSARERTEAFF. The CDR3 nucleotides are TGCAGTGCTAGAGAGAGGACTGAAGCTTTCTTT.

CDR3 residues: CASSLVTVSGANVLTF. The CDR3 region has the DNA TGTGCCAGCAGCTTGGTGACAGTCTCTGGGGCCAACGTCCTGACTTTC. The V and J genes are TRBV5-6 and TRBJ2-6, with a weak D call TRBD1 (5 bases). Germline V gene lookup returns CDR1 SGHDT and CDR2 YYEEEE. Trimming removed 0 bases at V and 0 bases at J, with 7 bases between. CDR3 size: 16 residues.

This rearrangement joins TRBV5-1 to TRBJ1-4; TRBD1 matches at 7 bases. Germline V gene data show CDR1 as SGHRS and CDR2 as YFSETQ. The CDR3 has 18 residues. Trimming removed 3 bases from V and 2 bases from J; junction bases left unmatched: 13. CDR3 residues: CASSWTGNGIWTNEKLFF. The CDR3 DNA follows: TGCGCCAGCAGCTGGACAGGTAACGGTATTTGGACTAATGAAAAACTGTTTTTT.

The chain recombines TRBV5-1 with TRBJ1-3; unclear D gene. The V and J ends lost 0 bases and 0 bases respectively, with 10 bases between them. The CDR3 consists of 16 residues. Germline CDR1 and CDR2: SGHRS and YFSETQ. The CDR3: CASSLVPVYSGNTIYF. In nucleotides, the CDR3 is TGCGCCAGCAGCTTGGTACCCGTCTACTCTGGAAACACCATATATTTT.

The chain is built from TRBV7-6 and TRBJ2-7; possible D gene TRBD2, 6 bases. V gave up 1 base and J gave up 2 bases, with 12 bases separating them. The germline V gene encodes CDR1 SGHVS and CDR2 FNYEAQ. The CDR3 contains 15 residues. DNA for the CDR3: TGTGCCAGCAGCTTAGGGGGGGTCCCACCCTACGAGCAGTACTTC. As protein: CASSLGGVPPYEQYF.

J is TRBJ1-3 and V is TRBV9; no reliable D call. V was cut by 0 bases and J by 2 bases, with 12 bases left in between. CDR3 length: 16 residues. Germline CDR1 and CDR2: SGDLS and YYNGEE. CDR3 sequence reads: CASSVGALTTGNTIYF. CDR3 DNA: TGTGCCAGCAGCGTAGGCGCCCTTACGACTGGAAACACCATATATTTT.

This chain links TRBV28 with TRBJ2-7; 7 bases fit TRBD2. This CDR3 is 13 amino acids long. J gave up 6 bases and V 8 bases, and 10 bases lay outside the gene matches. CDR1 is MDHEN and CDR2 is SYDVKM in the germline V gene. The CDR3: CASGGGLGSEQYF. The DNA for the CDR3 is TGTGCCAGCGGGGGGGGACTGGGGTCCGAGCAGTACTTC.

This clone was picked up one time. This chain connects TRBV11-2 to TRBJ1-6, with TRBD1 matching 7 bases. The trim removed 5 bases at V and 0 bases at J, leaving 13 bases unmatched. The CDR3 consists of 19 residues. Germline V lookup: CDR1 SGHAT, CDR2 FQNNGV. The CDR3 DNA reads TGTGCCAGCAGCCCAAGACAGGGCGAAGGGAGCTCCTATAATTCACCCCTCCACTTT. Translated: CASSPRQGEGSSYNSPLHF.

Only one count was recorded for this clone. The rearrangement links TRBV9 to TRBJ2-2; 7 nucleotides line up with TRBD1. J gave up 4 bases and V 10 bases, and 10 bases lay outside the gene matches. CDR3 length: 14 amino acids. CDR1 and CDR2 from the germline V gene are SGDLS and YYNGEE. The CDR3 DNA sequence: TGTGCCCTTTGGAACAGGGGTTCCACCGGGGAGCTGTTTTTT. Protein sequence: CALWNRGSTGELFF.

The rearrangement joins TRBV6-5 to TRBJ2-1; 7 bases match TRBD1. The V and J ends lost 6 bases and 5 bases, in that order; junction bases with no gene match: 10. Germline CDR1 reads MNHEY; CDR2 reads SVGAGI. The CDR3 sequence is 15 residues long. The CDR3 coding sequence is TGTGCCAGCAGCAGGGGACAGACGACTGACAATGAGCAGTTCTTC. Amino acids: CASSRGQTTDNEQFF.

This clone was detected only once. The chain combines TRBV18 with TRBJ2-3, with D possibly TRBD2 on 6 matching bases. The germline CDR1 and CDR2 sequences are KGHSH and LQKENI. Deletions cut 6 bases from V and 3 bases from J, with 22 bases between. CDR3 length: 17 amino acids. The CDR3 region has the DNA TGTGCCAGCTCCCTTACCATGGACTACATGGGAACAGATACGCAGTATTTT. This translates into CASSLTMDYMGTDTQYF.

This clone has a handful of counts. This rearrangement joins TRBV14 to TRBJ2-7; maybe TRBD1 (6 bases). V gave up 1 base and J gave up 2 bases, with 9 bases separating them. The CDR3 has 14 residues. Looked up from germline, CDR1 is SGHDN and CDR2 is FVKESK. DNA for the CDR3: TGTGCCAGCAGCCAAGTCAGGGGACCCTACGAGCAGTACTTC. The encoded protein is CASSQVRGPYEQYF.